These 18 T cell receptor beta chains were sequenced from one sample in a study of spatial heterogeneity in lung cancer. Overall study findings and caveats: Tumoral mutation counts were tracked by counts of expanded intratumoral alpha and beta TCRs.

Time point here: sample taken at primary tumor resection. No antigens are known for them. From the 5' RACE reads, TCRdb called clonotypes with MiXCR, one entry per CDR3 protein. The sample lists 100,000 or so distinct CDR3 sequences, roughly 4.5% occurring once. Sequencing used lung tumor tissue, obtained at surgery. The receptors derive from a male donor with early-stage non-small cell lung cancer.

The V and J genes are TRBV20-1 and TRBJ2-3; D gene ambiguous. Per the germline V gene, CDR1 is DFQATT and CDR2 is SNEGSKA (reference sequence). CDR3 length equals 14 residues. V was cut by 2 bases and J by 1 base, with 10 bases left in between. The CDR3 reads CSARLRLGTDTQYF. The CDR3 coding sequence is TGCAGTGCTAGATTGCGGTTAGGCACAGATACGCAGTATTTT.

The rearrangement joins TRBV6-6 to TRBJ2-5; D unclear. The V and J ends lost 5 bases and 3 bases respectively, with 16 bases between them. Germline CDR1 is MNHNY and CDR2 is SVGAGI (reference sequence). The CDR3 is 15 residues long. CDR3 in DNA: TGTGCCAGCAGTAGCAAACAGCGCGGAAAAGAGACCCAGTACTTC. Translated: CASSSKQRGKETQYF.

This clonotype has ten or more counts. The chain recombines TRBV5-6 with TRBJ1-6, with 7 positions matching TRBD1. Germline-derived CDR1 and CDR2 are SGHDT and YYEEEE. The CDR3 has 16 amino acids. After removal of 4 bases from V and 3 bases from J, the junction contained 7 bases not matched to a gene. The CDR3: CASSDSRQGYNSPLHF. CDR3 nucleotides: TGTGCCAGCAGCGACTCGAGACAGGGCTATAATTCACCCCTCCACTTT.

The table lists this clonotype with many counts. The chain joins TRBV12-3 or TRBV12-4 to TRBJ1-5, with D unresolved. Trimming stripped 1 base from V and 4 bases from J, with 5 bases between. The CDR3 contains 13 residues. CDR3 sequence: CASSLGQNQPQHF. In nucleotides, the CDR3 is TGTGCCAGCAGTTTAGGGCAAAATCAGCCCCAGCATTTT.

The J gene is TRBJ2-1, the V gene TRBV15, with a weak D call TRBD1 (5 bases). The germline CDR1 and CDR2 sequences are LNHNV and YYDKDF (reference sequence). This CDR3 has 15 amino acids. Trimming took off 0 bases at V and 7 bases at J, with 13 bases between the two ends. The DNA for the CDR3 is TGTGCCACCAGCAGAGATCACGTGACAGCTAATGAGCAGTTCTTC. It yields the protein CATSRDHVTANEQFF. Together with reference TRBV15 and TRBJ2-1, the CDR3 gives the full variable domain: DAMVIQNPRYQVTQFGKPVTLSCSQTLNHNVMYWYQQKSSQAPKLLFHYYDKDFNNEADTPDNFQSRRPNTSFCFLDIRSPGLGDTAMYLCATSRDHVTANEQFFGPGTRLTVL.

The chain couples TRBV18 to TRBJ1-5; no definite D call. Per the germline V gene, CDR1 is KGHSH and CDR2 is LQKENI. V lost 2 bases and J 7 bases, leaving 9 bases between the germline ends. The CDR3 is 13 residues long. CDR3 residues: CASSPERRQPQHF. As DNA, the CDR3 is TGTGCCAGCTCACCAGAAAGGAGACAGCCCCAGCATTTT.

This clonotype was counted at least ten times. The genes are TRBV6-1 and TRBJ1-5, with no clear D. The V gene lost 6 bases and the J gene lost 3 bases, with 12 bases spanning the gap. Germline assignment: CDR1 MNHNS and CDR2 SASEGT. The CDR3 is made up of 14 amino acids. The CDR3 sequence is CASRVRAHNQPQHF. The CDR3 region has the DNA TGTGCCAGCAGAGTCCGGGCGCACAATCAGCCCCAGCATTTT.

This clonotype was detected ten times or more. This chain uses TRBV2 with TRBJ2-7; 9 positions match TRBD2. This CDR3 has 14 amino acids. The junction had 5 bases not matched to a gene; V was cut back by 6 bases and J by 2 bases. Germline CDR1 and CDR2: SNHLY and FYNNEI. CDR3 bases: TGTGCCAGCAGCGCACTAGCGGGCCCCTACGAGCAGTACTTC. It is translated as CASSALAGPYEQYF.

Details on this clonotype: This may come from a read error, since a much larger clone is one base off. The rearrangement uses TRBV3-1 and TRBJ2-5; D might be TRBD2 (5 bases). From germline, CDR1 is LGHDT and CDR2 YNNKEL (reference sequence). V was clipped by 4 bases and J by 7 bases, with 13 bases between them. The length of the CDR3 is 13 residues. CDR3 nucleotide sequence: TGTGCCAGCAGCCCCCGGACTCTCGGGACCCAGTACTTC. This codes for CASSPRTLGTQYF.

This clonotype has a count of ten or more. This chain uses TRBV7-2 with TRBJ1-2, with TRBD1 matching 7 bases. The CDR3 spans 16 residues. The V segment lost 2 bases and the J segment 6 bases; nucleotides outside the gene matches: 12. In germline, CDR1 is SGHTA, CDR2 FQGNSA. The CDR3 spells CASSLNSVAGGNGYTF. CDR3 DNA sequence: TGTGCCAGCAGCTTAAATTCCGTGGCAGGGGGTAATGGCTACACCTTC.

This clonotype was counted only a few times. V and J are TRBV10-3 and TRBJ2-3, with D unclear. This CDR3 comprises 14 residues. Trimming removed 2 bases from V and 2 bases from J, with 8 bases in between. Looked up from germline, CDR1 is ENHRY and CDR2 is SYGVKD. The CDR3 loop reads CAISEVTYTDTQYF. The DNA of the CDR3 is TGTGCCATCAGTGAGGTGACTTACACAGATACGCAGTATTTT.

Many counts were recorded for this clonotype. Written as DNA, the CDR3 is TGCGCCAGCAGCTTGGAAGCCAGCGGGAGAGTTGGAGATACGCAGTATTTT. Encoded protein: CASSLEASGRVGDTQYF. The gene calls are TRBV5-1 and TRBJ2-3; 8 positions agree with TRBD2. The V segment lost 0 bases and the J segment 5 bases; nucleotides outside the gene matches: 11. CDR3 length: 17 amino acids. The germline CDR1 and CDR2 sequences are SGHRS and YFSETQ. The full variable domain, its missing parts supplied by reference TRBV5-1 and TRBJ2-3, is KAGVTQTPRYLIKTRGQQVTLSCSPISGHRSVSWYQQTPGQGLQFLFEYFSETQRNKGNFPGRFSGRQFSNSRSEMNVSTLELGDSALYLCASSLEASGRVGDTQYFGPGTRLTVL.

The table lists this clonotype with many counts. This rearrangement joins TRBV4-1 to TRBJ2-1; D is uncertain. The CDR3 is made up of 13 amino acids. Germline loops: CDR1 MGHRA, CDR2 YSYEKL. Between the trimmed V and J ends, which lost 4 bases and 9 bases, there was a span of 13 bases. As DNA, the CDR3 is TGCGCCAGCAGCCGGACGTCCTTAGGTGAGCAGTTCTTC. This codes for CASSRTSLGEQFF.

This clonotype was seen ten or more times. In DNA, the CDR3 is TGCGCCAGCAGCCATGAAGGACAGGCCGGGACTGAAGCTTTCTTT. As protein: CASSHEGQAGTEAFF. The chain joins TRBV4-1 to TRBJ1-1, with TRBD1 matching over 7 bases. Germline CDR1 is MGHRA and CDR2 is YSYEKL. This CDR3 is 15 amino acids long. The trim removed 3 bases at V and 5 bases at J, leaving 9 bases unmatched.

The chain has TRBV15 and TRBJ2-3; D call uncertain. This CDR3 has 15 residues. Germline lookup yields CDR1 LNHNV and CDR2 YYDKDF (reference sequence). Trimming shortened V by 5 bases and J by 4 bases, and 16 bases separated the two germline ends. The chain's CDR3 is CATSPGHSQADTQYF. The CDR3 DNA is TGTGCCACCAGCCCGGGCCACTCCCAGGCAGATACGCAGTATTTT.

Many counts were recorded for this clonotype. V and J are TRBV20-1 and TRBJ2-1; D unresolved. The CDR3 loop spans 15 amino acids. CDR1 is DFQATT and CDR2 is SNEGSKA in the germline V gene (reference sequence). Trimming cost V 6 bases and J 8 bases, with 23 bases left between them. CDR3 in DNA: TGCAGTGCCACACTGAGAGCCCCTGGGGTCGATGAGCAGTTCTTC. Translated: CSATLRAPGVDEQFF.

CDR3 sequence reads: CASSYHRPDRGIDYGYTF. CDR3 DNA: TGTGCCAGCAGTTACCACCGTCCGGACAGGGGAATAGACTATGGCTACACCTTC. This chain joins TRBV6-5 and TRBJ1-2; 9 nucleotides agree with TRBD1. Germline V gene data show CDR1 as MNHEY and CDR2 as SVGAGI. The CDR3 has 18 residues. Germline trimming cut 2 bases from V and 3 bases from J; bases unmatched to any gene: 13.

This clonotype was recorded many times. The V and J genes are TRBV19 and TRBJ2-7, with 8 bases aligning to TRBD2. The V segment lost 5 bases and the J segment 1 base; nucleotides outside the gene matches: 1. The CDR3 is 13 amino acids. CDR1 and CDR2 from the germline V gene are LNHDA and SQIVND (reference sequence). The CDR3 DNA reads TGTGCCAGTAGTTCGGGAGGGTCCTACGAGCAGTACTTC. Its protein is CASSSGGSYEQYF.